The 24 T cell receptor beta chains below all came from one sample that was sequenced in a study of T cell repertoires in cytomegalovirus infection (dated by TCRdb to about 2019). Sequencing instrument: Illumina HiSeq 1500. Clones were called with MiXCR by TCRdb after fastp trimmed the public reads at Q25, and only in-frame beta chains were retained. Rows are combined by CDR3 protein, so each entry shows the most common genes and DNA. This sample has around 740,000 distinct CDR3 sequences in its table, and about 40% of those were observed once. Around 2.6% of the sample comes from the top ten. The sample taken for sequencing was PBMCs. These TCRs come from a human donor in good health (CMV status not recorded). Some clones in this sample may be carry-over from other donors' samples.

The chain couples TRBV2 to TRBJ2-2; D is undetermined. The CDR3 sequence is 15 residues long. Germline lookup yields CDR1 SNHLY and CDR2 FYNNEI. V was shortened by 8 bases and J by 4 bases, with 17 bases between the two germline ends. The DNA of the CDR3 is TGTGCCAGCGGAAGACCGGCCTCGGGCACCGGGGAGCTGTTTTTT. Translating gives CASGRPASGTGELFF.

This chain connects TRBV28 to TRBJ1-2; the D is unclear. CDR3 length: 13 residues. Germline V gene data show CDR1 as MDHEN and CDR2 as SYDVKM. Between the trimmed V and J ends, which lost 8 bases and 2 bases, there was a span of 12 bases. The CDR3 sequence: CASYTPPNYGYTF. Written as DNA, the CDR3 is TGTGCCAGCTATACTCCGCCAAACTATGGCTACACCTTC.

This clonotype was picked up a small number of times. The rearrangement joins TRBV24-1 to TRBJ2-5; maybe TRBD1 (6 bases). The CDR3 has 17 amino acids. The germline V gene encodes CDR1 KGHDR and CDR2 SFDVKD. The V end was cut by 4 bases, the J end by 5 bases, with 22 bases between. The CDR3 sequence: CATSERYTDRRFETQYF. CDR3 DNA sequence: TGTGCCACCAGTGAACGTTATACAGACAGGAGGTTCGAGACCCAGTACTTC.

In its sample, this clonotype was seen a few times. The chain uses TRBV10-3 and TRBJ2-7; TRBD1 might be the D (5 bases). Trimming pared 3 bases from V and 6 bases from J, leaving 9 bases between. The CDR3 consists of 12 residues. Germline lookup yields CDR1 ENHRY and CDR2 SYGVKD. DNA of the CDR3: TGTGCCATCAGTGATACAGGTTTCGAGCAGTACTTC. This gives the protein CAISDTGFEQYF.

The CDR3 DNA reads as TGCAGTGCTAGAGATCCAGCAGGACTAGCGACCGAGCAGTACTTC. Protein: CSARDPAGLATEQYF. The chain uses TRBV20-1 and TRBJ2-7; 9 nucleotides agree with TRBD2. Germline-derived CDR1 and CDR2 are DFQATT and SNEGSKA (reference sequence). With V trimmed by 0 bases and J by 6 bases, 9 bases remained unmatched. The CDR3 runs 15 residues.

This chain joins TRBV7-9 and TRBJ2-5; 10 bases are a match to TRBD2. Germline CDR1 and CDR2: SEHNR and FQNEAQ (reference sequence). The CDR3 runs 16 residues. Unmatched junction bases numbered 11, after V lost 4 bases and J lost 6 bases. CDR3 sequence (DNA): TGTGCCAGCAGCTCCTTAAGCGGGGGGGCCATTCAGACCCAGTACTTC. Amino acids: CASSSLSGGAIQTQYF.

On this clonotype: Sequence at one end of the junction differs from germline and may be a read error. Written as DNA, the CDR3 is TGTGTCAGCAGTACCCCGGAGAGCGGGGGCCCATGGGGGGAGACCCAGTACTTC. This translates into CVSSTPESGGPWGETQYF. The gene calls are TRBV7-2 and TRBJ2-5; 8 bases align to TRBD2. CDR1 and CDR2 (germline): SGHTA, FQGNSA. The CDR3 loop spans 18 amino acids.

The chain carries TRBV20-1 and TRBJ2-1; D unclear. Between the trimmed V and J ends, which lost 0 bases and 2 bases, there was a span of 17 bases. CDR1 is DFQATT, CDR2 SNEGSKA, per germline (reference sequence). The CDR3 runs 17 residues. CDR3 sequence: CSAREGSLRLTYNEQFF. CDR3 sequence (DNA): TGCAGTGCTAGAGAGGGGTCGCTTAGGCTTACCTACAATGAGCAGTTCTTC.

This clonotype was recorded many times. This rearrangement joins TRBV12-3 or TRBV12-4 to TRBJ1-1, with D possibly being TRBD1 (6 bases). The CDR3 is 13 residues long. V was trimmed by 6 bases and J by 4 bases, leaving 12 bases between them. CDR3 loop: CASSLGGLTEAFF. CDR3 nucleotide sequence: TGTGCCAGCAGCTTGGGGGGGCTCACTGAAGCTTTCTTT.

A single count supports this clonotype. V and J are TRBV20-1 and TRBJ2-1; TRBD2 matches 9 bases. The germline gives CDR1 DFQATT, CDR2 SNEGSKA (reference sequence). V lost 1 base, J lost 6 bases, and 4 bases stayed unmatched. There are 14 residues in the CDR3. This CDR3 is CSARVGSGSNEQFF. Here the CDR3 DNA reads TGCAGTGCTAGAGTGGGTAGCGGGAGCAATGAGCAGTTCTTC.

Points on this clonotype: The missing conserved phenylalanine or tryptophan at the end of this CDR3 makes a read error likely. V and J are TRBV7-8 and TRBJ1-5; D uncertain. Germline values: CDR1 SGHVS, CDR2 FQNEAQ. The V end lost 5 bases, the J end lost 2 bases, and 10 bases lay between the germline ends. There are 14 residues in the CDR3. Here the CDR3 DNA reads TGTGCCAGCAGCGTAGACCGAGGCAATCAGCCCCAGCATTTG. Protein: CASSVDRGNQPQHL.

This clonotype was seen a few times. This sequence joins TRBV20-1 and TRBJ2-1; TRBD1 might be the D (5 bases). The germline gives CDR1 DFQATT, CDR2 SNEGSKA (reference sequence). V was pared by 2 bases and J by 1 base, with 21 bases between. The CDR3 has 18 residues. The CDR3 region is CSARRVKDQGVSYNEQFF. CDR3 nucleotides: TGCAGTGCTAGAAGAGTCAAGGACCAGGGTGTGTCCTACAATGAGCAGTTCTTC.

The CDR3 loop reads CASSLVGGAGNTIYF. In nucleotides, the CDR3 is TGTGCCAGCAGCTTAGTCGGCGGGGCTGGAAACACCATATATTTT. The J gene is TRBJ1-3, the V gene TRBV7-9, with D unclear. The CDR3 covers 15 residues. Per the germline V gene, CDR1 is SEHNR and CDR2 is FQNEAQ (reference sequence). The ends were cut back, 1 base at V and 2 bases at J, with 9 bases in the middle.

About this clonotype itself: This CDR3 fails to terminate in the conserved phenylalanine or tryptophan, so it likely reflects a read error. The chain combines TRBV12-3 or TRBV12-4 with TRBJ1-2, with 8 bases matching TRBD1. The CDR3 consists of 13 residues. Germline trimming cut 5 bases from V and 3 bases from J; bases unmatched to any gene: 2. CDR3 amino acids: CASSGQGDYGYTL. For the CDR3, the DNA is TGTGCCAGCAGTGGACAGGGAGACTATGGCTACACCTTA.

This clonotype was seen ten or more times. The chain couples TRBV7-8 to TRBJ2-1, with 9 positions matching TRBD1. The CDR3 is 13 amino acids. In germline, CDR1 is SGHVS, CDR2 FQNEAQ. Losses at the gene ends were 3 bases for V and 7 bases for J; bases not matched to a gene: 1. The CDR3 sequence: CASSLDRGNEQFF. CDR3 nucleotides: TGTGCCAGCAGCTTGGACAGGGGTAATGAGCAGTTCTTC.

This sequence joins TRBV7-2 and TRBJ2-2; no definite D call. This CDR3 comprises 13 residues. Germline lookup yields CDR1 SGHTA and CDR2 FQGNSA. V lost 2 bases to trimming and J lost 5 bases, with 6 bases between them. CDR3 amino acids: CASSLIETGELFF. CDR3 nucleotides: TGTGCCAGCAGCTTAATTGAGACCGGGGAGCTGTTTTTT.

With respect to this clonotype: At one end, the junction sequence differs from germline, possibly due to a read error. This chain uses TRBV30 with TRBJ1-2; 7 bases map to TRBD1. Germline CDR1 and CDR2: GTSNPN and SVGIG (reference sequence). The CDR3 is made up of 16 amino acids. CDR3 protein: CAWSGGQSNAYYGYTF. CDR3 sequence (DNA): TGTGCCTGGAGTGGGGGACAGTCTAACGCTTACTATGGCTATACCTTC.

The rearrangement joins TRBV28 to TRBJ1-1; D not certain. Germline V lookup: CDR1 MDHEN, CDR2 SYDVKM. The ends were cut back, 8 bases at V and 4 bases at J, with 11 bases in the middle. The CDR3 contains 12 residues. CDR3 DNA: TGTGCCAGCTCGGAATTGCCCACTGAAGCTTTCTTT. It encodes CASSELPTEAFF.

This chain links TRBV28 with TRBJ2-5; no clear D gene. V was clipped by 3 bases and J by 5 bases, with 10 bases between them. The CDR3 has 13 amino acids. Germline V CDR1 and CDR2: MDHEN, SYDVKM. CDR3 DNA: TGTGCCAGCAGTTTCAGGAATACGGAGACCCAGTACTTC. Its translation: CASSFRNTETQYF.

The V call is TRBV2, the J call TRBJ2-1, with 8 positions matching TRBD2. Trimming took 11 bases from V and 5 from J; bases not matched to a gene: 14. The CDR3 length is 15 residues. CDR1 and CDR2 (germline): SNHLY, FYNNEI. CDR3 in amino acids: CADRSGGVDHNEQFF. In DNA form, the CDR3 reads TGTGCCGACCGCAGCGGGGGCGTAGATCACAATGAGCAGTTCTTC. The full variable domain, completed using reference TRBV2 and TRBJ2-1, is EPEVTQTPSHQVTQMGQEVILRCVPISNHLYFYWYRQILGQKVEFLVSFYNNEISEKSEIFDDQFSVERPDGSNFTLKIRSTKLEDSAMYFCADRSGGVDHNEQFFGPGTRLTVL.

The chain recombines TRBV2 with TRBJ2-7; D is uncertain. Trimming took 6 bases from V and 2 from J, leaving 17 bases between them. CDR3 size: 15 residues. Germline V lookup: CDR1 SNHLY, CDR2 FYNNEI. Written as DNA, the CDR3 is TGTGCCAGCAGGTTGGGCCCCCAACCCACCTACGAGCAGTACTTC. Translation gives CASRLGPQPTYEQYF.

A remark on this clonotype: Germline is not matched at one junction end, which may reflect a read error. The V and J genes are TRBV6-2 or TRBV6-3 and TRBJ2-2; D may be TRBD1 or TRBD2 (6 bases each). This CDR3 contains 13 residues. Germline V gene data show CDR1 as MNHEY and CDR2 as SVGEGT. CDR3 amino acids: CASSITGTGELLF. The CDR3 bases are TGTGCCAGCAGTATCACAGGGACGGGGGAGCTGTTGTTT.

The V call is TRBV2, the J call TRBJ2-7; 7 positions agree with TRBD1. J gave up 2 bases and V 4 bases, and 8 bases lay outside the gene matches. The CDR3 runs 15 residues. The V gene's germline CDR1 is SNHLY and CDR2 FYNNEI. This CDR3 is CASSGRGRPTYEQYF. The DNA of the CDR3 is TGTGCCAGCAGTGGAAGGGGGCGACCTACCTACGAGCAGTACTTC.

This clonotype was seen a few times. The rearrangement links TRBV6-5 to TRBJ2-2, with D possibly matching TRBD1 (7 bases). CDR1 is MNHEY and CDR2 is SVGAGI in the germline V gene. The CDR3 has 18 residues. V was shortened by 4 bases and J by 0 bases, with 18 bases between the two germline ends. The CDR3 reads CASSSQGGSPTNTGELFF. The DNA for the CDR3 is TGTGCCAGCAGTTCCCAGGGGGGTAGTCCGACGAACACCGGGGAGCTGTTTTTT.